Shown below are 6 T cell receptor beta chains from a single sample sequenced in a study of blood T cell repertoires in COVID-19. Here immunoSEQ multiplex PCR was the method, and the copy in TCRdb shows in-frame clones only, minus some. The repertoire holds 200,000 to 300,000 clones, with around four fifths as singletons. The sequenced sample consisted of peripheral blood. The receptors were gathered from an older woman with active or convalescent COVID-19.

V usage is TRBV6-1 and J usage is TRBJ1-2; perhaps TRBD1 as D (5 bases). Trimming cost V 3 bases and J 3 bases, with 11 bases left between them. The CDR3 contains 14 residues. Germline loops: CDR1 MNHNS, CDR2 SASEGT. CDR3 sequence reads: CASSEAGRYYGYTF. The CDR3 coding sequence is TGTGCCAGCAGTGAGGCAGGGAGGTACTATGGCTACACCTTC.

This chain joins TRBV18 and TRBJ1-1; TRBD1 matches at 9 bases. Germline trimming cut 3 bases from V and 1 base from J; bases unmatched to any gene: 6. The CDR3 is 16 amino acids. Germline V lookup: CDR1 KGHSH, CDR2 LQKENI. The CDR3 here is CASSPGQGPWNTEAFF. The DNA of the CDR3 is TGTGCCAGCTCACCGGGACAGGGACCATGGAACACTGAAGCTTTCTTT.

This chain joins TRBV5-6 and TRBJ1-2, with 12 bases that match TRBD1. Germline lookup yields CDR1 SGHDT and CDR2 YYEEEE. V lost 0 bases and J lost 8; bases outside the gene matches: 11. The CDR3 length is 17 residues. The CDR3 DNA is TGTGCCAGCAGCTTGGTTGGGACAGGGGGCCTAGCTATCGGCTACACCTTC. It specifies CASSLVGTGGLAIGYTF.

The chain couples TRBV10-1 to TRBJ2-5; 11 nucleotides agree with TRBD2. This CDR3 has 18 residues. Germline CDR1 reads WNHNN; CDR2 reads SYGVQD (reference sequence). V was clipped by 3 bases and J by 5 bases; unmatched bases: 14. The CDR3 reads CASSEGALAGGPMETQYF. The CDR3 DNA sequence: TGCGCCAGCAGTGAAGGGGCCTTAGCGGGAGGGCCGATGGAGACCCAGTACTTC.

The chain carries TRBV2 and TRBJ2-7, with 10 nucleotides matching TRBD2. V lost 5 bases to trimming and J lost 7 bases; unmatched junction nucleotides: 14. The CDR3 is 16 residues long. The germline V gene encodes CDR1 SNHLY and CDR2 FYNNEI. CDR3 DNA sequence: TGTGCCAGCAGTCCGCCCCCCCCTAGCGGGAGCGGGGAGCAGTACTTC. This gives the protein CASSPPPPSGSGEQYF.

The chain links TRBV11-2 to TRBJ2-1; 10 nucleotides align to TRBD2. Germline-derived CDR1 and CDR2 are SGHAT and FQNNGV. After removal of 4 bases from V and 0 bases from J, the junction contained 3 bases not matched to a gene. The CDR3 totals 16 residues. CDR3 nucleotides: TGTGCCAGCAGCTCCCCTAGCGGGGGCTCCTACAATGAGCAGTTCTTC. It encodes CASSSPSGGSYNEQFF.